One and the same sample provided the 6 T cell receptor beta chains below, sequenced in a study of vaccination effects on CD4 cells after COVID-19. These TCRs are of unknown antigen specificity. The table came from immunoSEQ multiplex PCR; TCRdb's copy has only in-frame clones and leaves some out. The sample holds about 22,000 clones, roughly 72% seen once. ViraFEST used viral peptide pools to expand antigen-specific CD4+ T cells before sequencing. Scientists isolated CD4+ T cells after a roughly ten-day culture period ended. Either the mRNA-1273 or the BNT162b2 vaccine was given to participants as two doses. Sequencing used CD4+ T cells from PBMCs cultured with HCoV-NL63 spike peptides, obtained after COVID-19 vaccination. Source of these receptors: a human donor who received a COVID-19 vaccine.

The chain couples TRBV6-5 to TRBJ1-2; TRBD1 aligns across 8 bases. The CDR3 runs to 13 residues. Germline trimming cut 2 bases from V and 8 bases from J; bases unmatched to any gene: 4. Germline-derived CDR1 and CDR2 are MNHEY and SVGAGI. The CDR3 loop is CASSYRDRPGYTF. The DNA for the CDR3 is TGTGCCAGCAGTTACCGGGACAGGCCCGGCTACACCTTC.

This chain connects TRBV18 to TRBJ1-1, with D perhaps matching TRBD1 (5 bases). The V gene lost 0 bases and the J gene lost 11 bases, with 13 bases spanning the gap. The V gene's germline CDR1 is KGHSH and CDR2 LQKENI. This CDR3 has 13 residues. As DNA, the CDR3 is TGTGCCAGCTCACCACCGGGCAGGGTAGACGCTTTCTTT. Amino acids: CASSPPGRVDAFF.

The chain joins TRBV6-5 to TRBJ2-3; D is perhaps TRBD2 (5 bases). The CDR3 spans 14 residues. Germline CDR1 is MNHEY and CDR2 is SVGAGI. Trimming cost V 0 bases and J 3 bases, with 7 bases left between them. This CDR3 is CASSYSTGTDTQYF. CDR3 bases: TGTGCCAGCAGTTACTCGACGGGAACAGATACGCAGTATTTT.

This chain joins TRBV7-9 and TRBJ1-6; D is unresolved. The V end lost 5 bases, the J end lost 14 bases, and 13 bases lay between the germline ends. The CDR3 covers 12 residues. CDR1 is SEHNR and CDR2 is FQNEAQ in the germline V gene (reference sequence). This chain's CDR3 is CASSALASTLHF. The CDR3 DNA sequence: TGTGCCAGCAGCGCATTAGCCTCCACCCTCCACTTT.

The chain carries TRBV27 and TRBJ1-5, with D perhaps TRBD1 (6 bases). V was pared by 0 bases and J by 7 bases, with 13 bases between. Germline-derived CDR1 and CDR2 are MNHEY and SMNVEV (reference sequence). This CDR3 is built from 15 residues. The CDR3 spells CASSLSGARWQPQHF. As DNA, the CDR3 is TGTGCCAGCAGTTTATCGGGGGCGAGGTGGCAGCCCCAGCATTTT.

V gene TRBV18 combines with J gene TRBJ2-2, with a weak D call TRBD1 (6 bases). In germline, CDR1 is KGHSH, CDR2 LQKENI. The CDR3 has 14 residues. Between the trimmed V and J ends, which lost 2 bases and 5 bases, there was a span of 9 bases. The CDR3 sequence: CASSPEGQTGELFF. For the CDR3, the DNA is TGTGCCAGCTCACCAGAGGGACAAACCGGGGAGCTGTTTTTT.